A selection of T cell receptor beta chains follows, all from one sample in a study of CD8 T cells in Susac syndrome. TCRdb analysed the immunoSEQ multiplex PCR reads with MiXCR anew, one entry per CDR3 protein. The profile shows about 400,000 distinct CDR3 sequences, more than 80% of them singletons. The sample was CD8+ T cells from PBMCs. These receptors all come from a human donor with multiple sclerosis. CDR3s include the opening cysteine and the closing phenylalanine or tryptophan. D genes are given only for firm matches. Clone size, where shown, is once, few, many, or a class for clones that have expanded.

d_gene: NA; j_gene: TRBJ2-7; abundance: NA; v_gene: TRBV29-1; CDR3aa: CSVVGTGSYEQYF; CDR3nt: TGCAGCGTTGTCGGCACAGGCTCATACGAGCAGTACTTC
d_gene: NA; j_gene: TRBJ2-1; abundance: NA; v_gene: TRBV19; CDR3aa: CASSKGSQSSYNEQFF; CDR3nt: TGTGCCAGTAGTAAGGGCAGTCAGAGCTCCTACAATGAGCAGTTCTTC
d_gene: NA; j_gene: TRBJ1-6; abundance: NA; v_gene: TRBV6-2/TRBV6-3; CDR3aa: CASNREGNSPLHF; CDR3nt: TGTGCCAGCAACAGGGAGGGTAATTCACCCCTCCACTTT
d_gene: NA; j_gene: TRBJ2-1; abundance: once; v_gene: TRBV4-1; CDR3aa: CASSRFRDNTYNEQFF; CDR3nt: TGCGCCAGCAGCCGATTCCGGGACAACACCTACAATGAGCAGTTCTTC
d_gene: NA; j_gene: TRBJ2-2; abundance: NA; v_gene: TRBV29-1; CDR3aa: CSVPSVSGELFF; CDR3nt: TGCAGCGTCCCTAGCGTCTCCGGGGAGCTGTTTTTT
d_gene: NA; j_gene: TRBJ1-4; abundance: NA; v_gene: TRBV7-9; CDR3aa: CASSPPVRATNEKLFF; CDR3nt: TGTGCCAGCAGCCCGCCAGTGCGGGCAACTAATGAAAAACTGTTTTTT
d_gene: NA; j_gene: TRBJ2-5; abundance: NA; v_gene: TRBV4-1; CDR3aa: CASSQSVAGETQYF; CDR3nt: TGCGCCAGCAGCCAAAGCGTAGCAGGAGAGACCCAGTACTTC
d_gene: TRBD2; j_gene: TRBJ2-1; abundance: NA; v_gene: TRBV11-2; CDR3aa: CASTPDGGEFPNEQFF; CDR3nt: TGTGCCAGCACCCCCGACGGGGGGGAATTTCCAAATGAGCAGTTCTTC
d_gene: TRBD1; j_gene: TRBJ1-4; abundance: NA; v_gene: TRBV2; CDR3aa: CASSEPTPGQGVVTNEKLFF; CDR3nt: TGTGCCAGCAGTGAACCCACCCCGGGACAGGGGGTTGTAACTAATGAAAAACTGTTTTTT
d_gene: NA; j_gene: TRBJ2-1; abundance: NA; v_gene: TRBV4-1; CDR3aa: CASSQELFSYNEQFF; CDR3nt: TGCGCCAGCAGCCAAGAACTTTTCTCCTACAATGAGCAGTTCTTC
d_gene: NA; j_gene: TRBJ1-2; abundance: NA; v_gene: TRBV6-5; CDR3aa: CASSYSSGTPISGYTF; CDR3nt: TGTGCCAGCAGTTACTCCTCCGGGACACCAATCTCTGGCTACACCTTC
d_gene: NA; j_gene: TRBJ2-2; abundance: NA; v_gene: TRBV4-1; CDR3aa: CASSHPGAGELFF; CDR3nt: TGCGCCAGCAGCCACCCAGGGGCCGGGGAGCTGTTTTTT
d_gene: TRBD1; j_gene: TRBJ2-3; abundance: few; v_gene: TRBV6-5; CDR3aa: CASSFSGQGSDTQYF; CDR3nt: TGTGCCAGCAGTTTCTCCGGACAGGGATCAGATACGCAGTATTTT
d_gene: TRBD2; j_gene: TRBJ2-7; abundance: NA; v_gene: TRBV27; CDR3aa: CASAGGPRYEQYF; CDR3nt: TGTGCCAGTGCGGGAGGGCCTAGGTACGAGCAGTACTTC
d_gene: TRBD2; j_gene: TRBJ2-1; abundance: once; v_gene: TRBV3-1; CDR3aa: CASSLHPSGTLEQFF; CDR3nt: TGTGCCAGCAGCCTCCATCCTAGCGGGACACTTGAGCAGTTCTTC
d_gene: TRBD1; j_gene: TRBJ1-1; abundance: NA; v_gene: TRBV2; CDR3aa: CASSPPEGAHEAFF; CDR3nt: TGTGCCAGCAGTCCTCCCGAGGGGGCTCATGAAGCTTTCTTT
d_gene: NA; j_gene: TRBJ2-3; abundance: NA; v_gene: TRBV24-1; CDR3aa: CATSDPARTDTQYF; CDR3nt: TGTGCCACCAGTGATCCGGCGCGGACAGATACGCAGTATTTT
d_gene: TRBD2; j_gene: TRBJ2-2; abundance: NA; v_gene: TRBV7-2; CDR3aa: CASSFIAGAGPNTGELFF; CDR3nt: TGTGCCAGCAGCTTTATAGCGGGAGCGGGCCCGAACACCGGGGAGCTGTTTTTT
d_gene: NA; j_gene: TRBJ1-5; abundance: NA; v_gene: TRBV28; CDR3aa: CASSSRVGLQPQHF; CDR3nt: TGTGCCAGCAGTTCCAGGGTGGGGCTTCAGCCCCAGCATTTT
d_gene: NA; j_gene: TRBJ2-7; abundance: NA; v_gene: TRBV19; CDR3aa: CASSIDGTGNYEQYF; CDR3nt: TGTGCCAGTAGTATAGACGGGACGGGAAACTACGAGCAGTACTTC
d_gene: TRBD2; j_gene: TRBJ2-3; abundance: NA; v_gene: TRBV20-1; CDR3aa: CSAPSLAGFTDTQYF; CDR3nt: TGCAGTGCTCCCTCACTAGCGGGATTCACAGATACGCAGTATTTT
d_gene: NA; j_gene: TRBJ1-1; abundance: NA; v_gene: TRBV27; CDR3aa: CASSSEGLTEAFF; CDR3nt: TGTGCCAGCAGCTCAGAGGGGTTGACTGAAGCTTTCTTT
d_gene: TRBD2; j_gene: TRBJ2-7; abundance: few; v_gene: TRBV30; CDR3aa: CAWSLAGGAYEQYF; CDR3nt: TGTGCCTGGAGTCTAGCGGGAGGCGCCTACGAGCAGTACTTC
d_gene: NA; j_gene: TRBJ2-1; abundance: NA; v_gene: TRBV3-1; CDR3aa: CASSQAPGGHEQFF; CDR3nt: TGTGCCAGCAGCCAAGCCCCCGGGGGGCATGAGCAGTTCTTC
d_gene: TRBD1; j_gene: TRBJ2-5; abundance: NA; v_gene: TRBV27; CDR3aa: CASSATGEEETQYF; CDR3nt: TGTGCCAGCAGCGCGACAGGGGAAGAAGAGACCCAGTACTTC
d_gene: NA; j_gene: TRBJ1-1; abundance: NA; v_gene: TRBV30; CDR3aa: CAWSPGLNTEAFF; CDR3nt: TGTGCCTGGAGTCCGGGGTTGAACACTGAAGCTTTCTTT
d_gene: TRBD2; j_gene: TRBJ2-7; abundance: once; v_gene: TRBV2; CDR3aa: CASTYGLADYEQYF; CDR3nt: TGTGCCAGCACTTATGGACTAGCGGATTACGAGCAGTACTTC
d_gene: TRBD1; j_gene: TRBJ1-2; abundance: NA; v_gene: TRBV12-5; CDR3aa: CASGPGQAGYTF; CDR3nt: TGTGCTAGTGGCCCGGGACAGGCTGGCTACACCTTC
d_gene: NA; j_gene: TRBJ2-7; abundance: NA; v_gene: TRBV20-1; CDR3aa: CSARGQLSYEQYF; CDR3nt: TGCAGTGCTAGAGGACAGCTATCCTACGAGCAGTACTTC
d_gene: NA; j_gene: TRBJ2-1; abundance: NA; v_gene: TRBV27; CDR3aa: CASSLSKVRDYNEQFF; CDR3nt: TGTGCCAGCAGTTTATCGAAGGTTAGAGACTACAATGAGCAGTTCTTC
d_gene: NA; j_gene: TRBJ1-6; abundance: once; v_gene: TRBV2; CDR3aa: CASSEESSYNSPLHF; CDR3nt: TGTGCCAGCAGCGAAGAGAGCTCCTATAATTCACCCCTCCACTTT
d_gene: NA; j_gene: TRBJ1-1; abundance: NA; v_gene: TRBV7-6; CDR3aa: CASSLAPGGPEAFF; CDR3nt: TGTGCCAGCAGCTTAGCGCCGGGGGGGCCTGAAGCTTTCTTT
d_gene: NA; j_gene: TRBJ1-1; abundance: NA; v_gene: TRBV7-9; CDR3aa: CASSWFGGAKAFF; CDR3nt: TGTGCCAGCAGCTGGTTCGGGGGTGCTAAAGCTTTCTTT
d_gene: TRBD2; j_gene: TRBJ2-2; abundance: NA; v_gene: TRBV3-1; CDR3aa: CASRELLAGNTGELFF; CDR3nt: TGTGCCAGCAGGGAATTACTAGCGGGGAACACCGGGGAGCTGTTTTTT
d_gene: TRBD1; j_gene: TRBJ1-5; abundance: once; v_gene: TRBV27; CDR3aa: CASSFSGQGPSYSNQPQHF; CDR3nt: TGTGCCAGCAGTTTTTCGGGACAGGGGCCCTCATATAGCAATCAGCCCCAGCATTTT
d_gene: NA; j_gene: TRBJ1-5; abundance: NA; v_gene: TRBV5-4; CDR3aa: CASSFFGGDQPQHF; CDR3nt: TGTGCCAGCAGCTTTTTTGGCGGGGATCAGCCCCAGCATTTT
d_gene: NA; j_gene: TRBJ2-1; abundance: NA; v_gene: TRBV7-8; CDR3aa: CASSLEVAVEQFF; CDR3nt: TGTGCCAGCAGCTTAGAAGTAGCAGTTGAGCAGTTCTTC
d_gene: TRBD1; j_gene: TRBJ1-1; abundance: NA; v_gene: TRBV29-1; CDR3aa: CSVEGRGQGESEAFF; CDR3nt: TGCAGCGTTGAAGGTCGAGGACAGGGGGAGTCTGAAGCTTTCTTT
d_gene: TRBD1; j_gene: TRBJ2-1; abundance: NA; v_gene: TRBV20-1; CDR3aa: CSARPGQRVSYNEQFF; CDR3nt: TGCAGTGCTAGGCCGGGACAGCGCGTTTCCTACAATGAGCAGTTCTTC
d_gene: NA; j_gene: TRBJ1-2; abundance: NA; v_gene: TRBV6-5; CDR3aa: CASSYPAGYGYTF; CDR3nt: TGTGCCAGCAGTTACCCTGCGGGCTATGGCTACACCTTC
d_gene: NA; j_gene: TRBJ2-7; abundance: NA; v_gene: TRBV16; CDR3aa: CASSQCPICSYEQYF; CDR3nt: TGTGCCAGCAGCCAATGCCCAATTTGCTCCTACGAGCAGTACTTC